The clone carrying this T cell receptor beta chain has a single count. J gave up 0 bases and V 4 bases, and 5 bases lay outside the gene matches. The germline V gene encodes CDR1 LNHDA and CDR2 SQIVND (reference sequence). The CDR3 covers 15 residues. The sample is drawn from a study of blood T cell repertoires in COVID-19. Across the study: From T cells, B-cell-depleted T cells, or PBMCs came the material, which was cDNA or gDNA.

Authors' analysis steps: Amplification of reference gene primers provided the estimated nucleated cell counts. Libraries were prepared by immunoSEQ multiplex PCR; TCRdb keeps only in-frame clonotypes and omits some of them. From that table come the V and J calls and clone size; the DNA was used to work out D and trimming. The table lists 250,000 to 400,000 clones, 85% of them singletons. The chain combines TRBV19 with TRBJ1-2; 7 bases match TRBD1. This TCR was recovered from a woman aged 25 to 45 who had been exposed to COVID-19. Material: PBMCs or T cells enriched from blood (not recorded which). The CDR3: CASSTSDRANYGYTF. Here the CDR3 DNA reads TGTGCCAGTAGTACTTCTGACAGGGCTAACTATGGCTACACCTTC. Looking up the rest from reference TRBV19 and TRBJ1-2 gives the full variable domain: DGGITQSPKYLFRKEGQNVTLSCEQNLNHDAMYWYRQDPGQGLRLIYYSQIVNDFQKGDIAEGYSVSREKKESFPLTVTSAQKNPTAFYLCASSTSDRANYGYTFGSGTRLTVV.